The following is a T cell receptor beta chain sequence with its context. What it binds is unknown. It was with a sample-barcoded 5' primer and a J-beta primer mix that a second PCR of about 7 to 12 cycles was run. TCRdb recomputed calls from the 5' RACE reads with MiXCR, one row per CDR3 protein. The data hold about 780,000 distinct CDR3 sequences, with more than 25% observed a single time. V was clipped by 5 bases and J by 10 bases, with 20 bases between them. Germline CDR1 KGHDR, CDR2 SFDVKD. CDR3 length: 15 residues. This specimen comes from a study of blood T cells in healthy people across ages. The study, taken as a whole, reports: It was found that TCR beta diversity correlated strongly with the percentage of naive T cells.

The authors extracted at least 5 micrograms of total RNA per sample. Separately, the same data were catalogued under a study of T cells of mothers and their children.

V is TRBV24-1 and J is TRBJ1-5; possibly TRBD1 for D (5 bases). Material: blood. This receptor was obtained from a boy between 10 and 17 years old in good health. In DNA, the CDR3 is TGTGCCACCAGTGCTGACAGCTCCTGGTCTGCACCCCAGCATTTT. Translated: CATSADSSWSAPQHF.